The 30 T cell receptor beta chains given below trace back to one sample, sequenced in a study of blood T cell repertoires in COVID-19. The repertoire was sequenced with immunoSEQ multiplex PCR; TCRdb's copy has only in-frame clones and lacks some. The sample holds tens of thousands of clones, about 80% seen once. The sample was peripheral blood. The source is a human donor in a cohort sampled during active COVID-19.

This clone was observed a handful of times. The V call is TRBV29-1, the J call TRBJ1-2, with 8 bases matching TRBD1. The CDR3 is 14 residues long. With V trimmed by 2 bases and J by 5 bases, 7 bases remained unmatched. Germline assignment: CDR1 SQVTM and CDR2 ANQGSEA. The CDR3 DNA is TGCAGCGTTGAACCAGGGACAGGCGCGTATGGCTACACCTTC. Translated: CSVEPGTGAYGYTF.

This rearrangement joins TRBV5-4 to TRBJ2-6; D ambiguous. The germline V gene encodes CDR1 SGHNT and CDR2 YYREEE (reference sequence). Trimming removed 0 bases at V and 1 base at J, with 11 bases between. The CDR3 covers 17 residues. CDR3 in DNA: TGTGCCAGCAGCTTGGGTCTCAGGTGGTCTGGGGCCAACGTCCTGACTTTC. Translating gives CASSLGLRWSGANVLTF.

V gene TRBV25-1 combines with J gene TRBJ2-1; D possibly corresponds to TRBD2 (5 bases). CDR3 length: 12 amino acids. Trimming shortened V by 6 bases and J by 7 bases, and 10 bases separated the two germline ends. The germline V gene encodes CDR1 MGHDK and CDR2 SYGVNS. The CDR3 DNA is TGTGCCAGCAGGGACTTTATAAATGAGCAGTTCTTC. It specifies CASRDFINEQFF.

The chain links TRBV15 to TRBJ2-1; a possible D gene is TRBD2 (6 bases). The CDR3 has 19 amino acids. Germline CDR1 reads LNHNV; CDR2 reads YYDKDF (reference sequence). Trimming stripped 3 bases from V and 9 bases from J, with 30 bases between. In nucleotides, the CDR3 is TGTGCCACCAGCAGTTCGGTGGATGTCGGGGGTCGGGGTGTGGGTGAGCAGTTCTTC. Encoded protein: CATSSSVDVGGRGVGEQFF.

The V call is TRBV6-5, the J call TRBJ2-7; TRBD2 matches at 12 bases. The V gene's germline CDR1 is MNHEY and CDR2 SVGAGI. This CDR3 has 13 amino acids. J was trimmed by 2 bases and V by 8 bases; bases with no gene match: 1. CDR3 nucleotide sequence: TGTGCCAGCGGGACTAGCGGGCCCTACGAGCAGTACTTC. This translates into CASGTSGPYEQYF.

The CDR3 DNA is TGCGCCAGCATTGGGACAGGGGGTTCGGGCACTGAAGCTTTCTTT. Its translation is CASIGTGGSGTEAFF. This chain uses TRBV5-1 with TRBJ1-1, with 11 bases identical to TRBD1. V lost 6 bases and J lost 4; bases outside the gene matches: 8. CDR1 SGHRS and CDR2 YFSETQ come from the germline V gene. The length of the CDR3 is 15 residues.

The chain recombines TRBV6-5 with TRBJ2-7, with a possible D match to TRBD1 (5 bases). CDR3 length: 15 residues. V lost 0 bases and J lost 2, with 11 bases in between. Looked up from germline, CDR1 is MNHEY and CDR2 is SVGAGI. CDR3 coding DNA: TGTGCCAGCAGTTACTCGTCGTCAGGGACCTACGAGCAGTACTTC. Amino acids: CASSYSSSGTYEQYF.

CDR3 amino acids: CASSLTGVYEQYF. DNA for the CDR3: TGTGCCAGCAGCTTGACAGGGGTCTACGAGCAGTACTTC. This chain uses TRBV7-9 with TRBJ2-7; 8 bases match TRBD1. Germline values: CDR1 SEHNR, CDR2 FQNEAQ (reference sequence). The CDR3 is made up of 13 amino acids. Germline trimming cut 3 bases from V and 3 bases from J; bases unmatched to any gene: 1.

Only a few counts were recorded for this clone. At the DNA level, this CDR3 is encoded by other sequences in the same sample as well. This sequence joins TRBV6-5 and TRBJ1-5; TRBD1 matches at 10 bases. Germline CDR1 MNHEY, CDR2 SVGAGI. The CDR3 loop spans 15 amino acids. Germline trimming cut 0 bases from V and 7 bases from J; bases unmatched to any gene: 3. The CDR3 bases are TGTGCCAGCAGTTACTCGGGACAGGGGAGCCAGCCCCAGCATTTT. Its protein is CASSYSGQGSQPQHF.

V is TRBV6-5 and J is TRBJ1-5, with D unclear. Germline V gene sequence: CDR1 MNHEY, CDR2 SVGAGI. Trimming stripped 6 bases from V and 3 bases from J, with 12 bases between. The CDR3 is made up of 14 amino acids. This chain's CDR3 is CASRPGTVNQPQHF. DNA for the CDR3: TGTGCCAGCAGACCGGGAACAGTCAATCAGCCCCAGCATTTT.

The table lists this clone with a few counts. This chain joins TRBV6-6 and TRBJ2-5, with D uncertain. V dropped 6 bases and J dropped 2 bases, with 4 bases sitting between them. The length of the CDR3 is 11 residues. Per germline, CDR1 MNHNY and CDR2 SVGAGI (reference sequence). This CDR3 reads CASRRQETQYF. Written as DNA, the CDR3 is TGTGCCAGCAGGAGGCAAGAGACCCAGTACTTC.

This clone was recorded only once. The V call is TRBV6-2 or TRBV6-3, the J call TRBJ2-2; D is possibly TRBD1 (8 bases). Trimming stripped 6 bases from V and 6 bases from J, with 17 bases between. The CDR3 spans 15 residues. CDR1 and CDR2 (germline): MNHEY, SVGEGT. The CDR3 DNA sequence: TGTGCCAGCAGACCTAGGACAGGGAGGGCCGGGGAGCTGTTTTTT. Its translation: CASRPRTGRAGELFF.

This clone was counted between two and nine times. CDR3 DNA sequence: TGTGCCAGCAGCTTAGCGGGACAAGGGTCCTACAATGAGCAGTTCTTC. This sequence encodes CASSLAGQGSYNEQFF. The chain employs TRBV7-9 and TRBJ2-1; possible D gene TRBD1, 6 bases. The CDR3 spans 16 residues. Germline CDR1 and CDR2: SEHNR and FQNEAQ (reference sequence). Deletions cut 0 bases from V and 1 base from J, with 10 bases between.

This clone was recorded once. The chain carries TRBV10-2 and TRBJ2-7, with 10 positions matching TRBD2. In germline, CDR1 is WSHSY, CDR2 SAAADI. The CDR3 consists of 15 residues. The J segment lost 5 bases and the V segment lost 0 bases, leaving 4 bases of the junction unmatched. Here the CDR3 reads CASSESTSGVHEQYF. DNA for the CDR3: TGCGCCAGCAGTGAGTCCACTAGCGGGGTCCACGAGCAGTACTTC.

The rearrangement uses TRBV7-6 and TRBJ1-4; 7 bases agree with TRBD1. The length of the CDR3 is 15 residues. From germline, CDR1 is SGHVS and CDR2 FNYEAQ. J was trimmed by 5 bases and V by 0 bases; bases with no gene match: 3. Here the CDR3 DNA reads TGTGCCAGCAGCTTAGCCGGACAGGCGAATGAAAAACTGTTTTTT. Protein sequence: CASSLAGQANEKLFF.

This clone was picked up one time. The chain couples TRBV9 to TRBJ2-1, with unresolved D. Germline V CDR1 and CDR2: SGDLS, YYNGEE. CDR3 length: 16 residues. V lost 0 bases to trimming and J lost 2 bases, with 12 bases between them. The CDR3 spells CASSVVSQVPYNEQFF. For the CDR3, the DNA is TGTGCCAGCAGCGTAGTTTCGCAGGTCCCCTACAATGAGCAGTTCTTC.

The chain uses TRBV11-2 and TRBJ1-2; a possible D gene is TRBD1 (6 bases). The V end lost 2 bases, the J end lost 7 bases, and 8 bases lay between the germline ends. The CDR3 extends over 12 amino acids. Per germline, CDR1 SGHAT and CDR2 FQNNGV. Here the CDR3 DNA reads TGTGCCAGCAGCTTACAGGGGTTTGGCTACACCTTC. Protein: CASSLQGFGYTF.

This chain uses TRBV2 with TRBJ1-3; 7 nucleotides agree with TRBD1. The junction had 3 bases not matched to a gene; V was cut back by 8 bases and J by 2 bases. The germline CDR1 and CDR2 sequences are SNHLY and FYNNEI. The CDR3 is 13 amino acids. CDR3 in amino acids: CASGGGAGNTIYF. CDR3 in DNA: TGTGCCAGCGGAGGGGGCGCTGGAAACACCATATATTTT.

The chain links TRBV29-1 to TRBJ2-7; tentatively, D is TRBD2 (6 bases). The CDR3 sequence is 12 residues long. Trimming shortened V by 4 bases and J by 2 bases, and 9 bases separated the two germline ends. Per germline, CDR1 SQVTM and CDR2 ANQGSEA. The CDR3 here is CSVGGGTYEQYF. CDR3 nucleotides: TGCAGCGTTGGGGGAGGTACCTACGAGCAGTACTTC.

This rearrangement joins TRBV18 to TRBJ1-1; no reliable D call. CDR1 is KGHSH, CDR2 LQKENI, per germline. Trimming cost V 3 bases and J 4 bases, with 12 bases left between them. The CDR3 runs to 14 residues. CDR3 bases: TGTGCCAGCTCACCCGGCGGGGTAAGCACTGAAGCTTTCTTT. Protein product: CASSPGGVSTEAFF. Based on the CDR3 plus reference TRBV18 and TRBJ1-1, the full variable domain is NAGVMQNPRHLVRRRGQEARLRCSPMKGHSHVYWYRQLPEEGLKFMVYLQKENIIDESGMPKERFSAEFPKEGPSILRIQQVVRGDSAAYFCASSPGGVSTEAFFGQGTRLTVV.

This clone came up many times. The CDR3, as DNA: TGTGCCATCAGTGAAAGGGGCAGGGGAGACACCGGGGAGCTGTTTTTT. It translates to CAISERGRGDTGELFF. The V call is TRBV10-3, the J call TRBJ2-2; maybe TRBD1 (6 bases). The V end lost 3 bases, the J end lost 3 bases, and 14 bases lay between the germline ends. From germline, CDR1 is ENHRY and CDR2 SYGVKD. CDR3 size: 16 residues.

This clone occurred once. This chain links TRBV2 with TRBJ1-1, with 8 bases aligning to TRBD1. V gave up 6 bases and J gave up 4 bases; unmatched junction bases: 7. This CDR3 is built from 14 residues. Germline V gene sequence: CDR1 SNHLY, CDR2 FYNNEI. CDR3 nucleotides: TGTGCCAGCAGCGGAACCACAGGGGGCACTGAAGCTTTCTTT. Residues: CASSGTTGGTEAFF.

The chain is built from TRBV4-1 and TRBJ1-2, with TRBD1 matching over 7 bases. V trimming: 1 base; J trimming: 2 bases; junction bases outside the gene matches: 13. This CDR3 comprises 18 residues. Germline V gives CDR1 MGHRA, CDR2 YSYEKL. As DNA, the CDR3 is TGCGCCAGCAGCCAAGCGGGGAACCCGGGACAGCTGAACTATGGCTACACCTTC. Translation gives CASSQAGNPGQLNYGYTF.

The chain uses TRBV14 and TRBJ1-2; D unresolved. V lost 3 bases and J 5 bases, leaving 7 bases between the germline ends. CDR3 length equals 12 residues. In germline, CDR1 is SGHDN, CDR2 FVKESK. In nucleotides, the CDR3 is TGTGCCAGCAGCCAGAGGACTTATGGCTACACCTTC. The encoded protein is CASSQRTYGYTF. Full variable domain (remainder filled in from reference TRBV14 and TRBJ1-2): EAGVTQFPSHSVIEKGQTVTLRCDPISGHDNLYWYRRVMGKEIKFLLHFVKESKQDESGMPNNRFLAERTGGTYSTLKVQPAELEDSGVYFCASSQRTYGYTFGSGTRLTVV.

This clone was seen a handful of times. The CDR3 DNA follows: TGTGCCAGCAGCAGAGGACAGGGTTGGAGTCAGCCCCAGCATTTT. Translation gives CASSRGQGWSQPQHF. The chain is built from TRBV5-5 and TRBJ1-5; TRBD1 matches at 8 bases. V trimming: 4 bases; J trimming: 6 bases; junction bases outside the gene matches: 9. The CDR3 extends over 15 amino acids. Germline CDR1 reads SGHKS; CDR2 reads YYEKEE (reference sequence).

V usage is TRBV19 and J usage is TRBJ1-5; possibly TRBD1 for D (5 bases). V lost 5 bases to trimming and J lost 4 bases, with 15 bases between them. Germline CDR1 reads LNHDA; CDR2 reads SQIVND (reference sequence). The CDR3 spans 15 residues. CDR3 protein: CASSPDGTANQPQHF. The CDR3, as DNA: TGTGCCAGTAGTCCAGACGGGACTGCAAATCAGCCCCAGCATTTT.

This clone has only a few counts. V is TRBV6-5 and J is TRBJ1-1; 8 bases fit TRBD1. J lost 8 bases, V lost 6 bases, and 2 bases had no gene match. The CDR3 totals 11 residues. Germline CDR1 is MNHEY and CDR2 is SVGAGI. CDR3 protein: CASRQGGEAFF. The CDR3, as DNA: TGTGCCAGCAGACAGGGGGGAGAAGCTTTCTTT.

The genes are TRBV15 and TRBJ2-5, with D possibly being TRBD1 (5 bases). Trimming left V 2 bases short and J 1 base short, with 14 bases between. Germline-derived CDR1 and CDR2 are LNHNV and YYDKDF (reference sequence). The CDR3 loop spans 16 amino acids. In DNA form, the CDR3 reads TGTGCCACCAGCAGATCGTCACAGGCGTTCCAAGAGACCCAGTACTTC. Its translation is CATSRSSQAFQETQYF.

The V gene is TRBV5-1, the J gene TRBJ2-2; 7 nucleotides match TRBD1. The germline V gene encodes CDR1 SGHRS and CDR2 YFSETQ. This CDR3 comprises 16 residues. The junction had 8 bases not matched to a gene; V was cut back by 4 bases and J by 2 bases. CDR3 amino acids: CASSSSGTVNTGELFF. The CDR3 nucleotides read TGCGCCAGCAGCAGTTCCGGGACAGTTAACACCGGGGAGCTGTTTTTT.

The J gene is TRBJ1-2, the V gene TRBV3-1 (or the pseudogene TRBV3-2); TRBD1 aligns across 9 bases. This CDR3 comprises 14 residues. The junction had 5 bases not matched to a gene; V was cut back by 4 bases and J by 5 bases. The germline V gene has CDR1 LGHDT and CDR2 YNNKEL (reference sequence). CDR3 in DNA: TGTGCCAGCAGCCCTGACAGGGGGTTATATGGCTACACCTTC. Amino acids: CASSPDRGLYGYTF.